A selection of T cell receptor beta chains follows, all from one sample in a study. The table came from immunoSEQ multiplex PCR; TCRdb's copy has only in-frame clones and leaves some out. The sample contains 45,000 to 60,000 clones, more than 85% of which appear only once. The material sequenced was PBMCs. The receptors shown here come from a man between 40 and 49 years old with rheumatoid arthritis. Each CDR3 is given with its conserved first and last residue. The D gene is left open where the match is weak. Some rows have no size entry. The others give once, few or many, or a class for an expanded clone.

v_gene: TRBV20-1; d_gene: -; abundance: few; j_gene: TRBJ2-1; CDR3aa: CSAKEDEQFF; CDR3nt: TGCAGTGCGAAGGAGGATGAGCAGTTCTTC
v_gene: TRBV7-2; d_gene: TRBD1; abundance: -; j_gene: TRBJ2-7; CDR3aa: CASSSGQGVDYEQYF; CDR3nt: TGTGCCAGCAGCTCCGGACAGGGCGTTGACTACGAGCAGTACTTC
v_gene: TRBV24-1; d_gene: -; abundance: -; j_gene: TRBJ1-2; CDR3aa: CATSDLVGADFSGLGPGYGYTF; CDR3nt: TGTGCCACCAGTGATTTGGTAGGGGCCGATTTTTCCGGGCTAGGGCCAGGGTATGGCTACACCTTC
v_gene: TRBV27; d_gene: -; abundance: -; j_gene: TRBJ2-6; CDR3aa: CASSSTTGPGANVLTF; CDR3nt: TGTGCCAGCAGTTCAACAACGGGGCCCGGGGCCAACGTCCTGACTTTC
v_gene: TRBV5-4; d_gene: -; abundance: -; j_gene: TRBJ1-5; CDR3aa: CASSLWGFDQPQHF; CDR3nt: TGTGCCAGCAGCCTCTGGGGGTTTGATCAGCCCCAGCATTTT
v_gene: TRBV7-3; d_gene: -; abundance: -; j_gene: TRBJ2-1; CDR3aa: CASSPTSGVNEQFF; CDR3nt: TGTGCCAGCAGCCCTACATCCGGGGTCAATGAGCAGTTCTTC
v_gene: TRBV7-2; d_gene: TRBD1; abundance: -; j_gene: TRBJ1-6; CDR3aa: CASSAAPGTGSPLHF; CDR3nt: TGTGCCAGCAGCGCCGCGCCAGGGACAGGCTCACCCCTCCACTTT
v_gene: TRBV6-1; d_gene: TRBD1; abundance: -; j_gene: TRBJ1-6; CDR3aa: CASSGQGALHNSPLHF; CDR3nt: TGTGCCAGCAGTGGACAGGGGGCGCTTCATAATTCACCCCTCCACTTT
v_gene: TRBV18; d_gene: -; abundance: -; j_gene: TRBJ1-1; CDR3aa: CASSPPEGTEAFF; CDR3nt: TGTGCCAGCTCACCACCGGAGGGCACTGAAGCTTTCTTT
v_gene: TRBV2; d_gene: -; abundance: -; j_gene: TRBJ2-2; CDR3aa: CASGGGTGELFF; CDR3nt: TGTGCCAGCGGTGGGGGGACCGGGGAGCTGTTTTTT
v_gene: TRBV5-4; d_gene: TRBD1; abundance: -; j_gene: TRBJ2-1; CDR3aa: CASSLVGQGFYNEQFF; CDR3nt: TGTGCCAGCAGCTTGGTGGGACAGGGCTTCTACAATGAGCAGTTCTTC
v_gene: TRBV7-9; d_gene: -; abundance: -; j_gene: TRBJ2-5; CDR3aa: CASSHTDYQETQYF; CDR3nt: TGTGCCAGCAGCCATACAGATTACCAAGAGACCCAGTACTTC
v_gene: TRBV6-6; d_gene: -; abundance: -; j_gene: TRBJ2-7; CDR3aa: CASMRDSYEQYF; CDR3nt: TGTGCCAGCATGAGGGACTCCTACGAGCAGTACTTC
v_gene: TRBV27; d_gene: -; abundance: -; j_gene: TRBJ2-7; CDR3aa: CASSFGRDYEQYF; CDR3nt: TGTGCCAGCAGTTTCGGACGCGACTACGAGCAGTACTTC
v_gene: TRBV18; d_gene: TRBD1; abundance: -; j_gene: TRBJ2-7; CDR3aa: CASSAVQGESYEQYF; CDR3nt: TGTGCCAGCTCGGCTGTACAGGGGGAGTCCTACGAGCAGTACTTC
v_gene: TRBV5-1; d_gene: TRBD1; abundance: few; j_gene: TRBJ1-6; CDR3aa: CASSTPRQGGNSPLHF; CDR3nt: TGCGCCAGCAGCACGCCTAGACAGGGTGGAAATTCACCCCTCCACTTT
v_gene: TRBV10-3; d_gene: TRBD2; abundance: -; j_gene: TRBJ2-1; CDR3aa: CAISDGLAGGSSYNEQFF; CDR3nt: TGTGCCATCAGTGATGGTCTAGCGGGGGGGAGCTCCTACAATGAGCAGTTCTTC
v_gene: TRBV28; d_gene: -; abundance: -; j_gene: TRBJ2-1; CDR3aa: CASSFFSDNNEQFF; CDR3nt: TGTGCCAGCAGTTTTTTTTCAGACAACAATGAGCAGTTCTTC
v_gene: TRBV5-1; d_gene: -; abundance: -; j_gene: TRBJ2-1; CDR3aa: CASSPTSGDYEQFF; CDR3nt: TGCGCCAGCAGCCCCACCTCTGGGGATTATGAGCAGTTCTTC
v_gene: TRBV14; d_gene: TRBD1; abundance: -; j_gene: TRBJ2-1; CDR3aa: CASSQIQGSRVREQFF; CDR3nt: TGTGCCAGCAGCCAGATACAGGGGTCGAGGGTAAGGGAGCAGTTCTTC
v_gene: TRBV4-1; d_gene: -; abundance: -; j_gene: TRBJ1-5; CDR3aa: CASSQVISPDQPQHF; CDR3nt: TGCGCCAGCAGCCAAGTTATATCTCCCGATCAGCCCCAGCATTTT
v_gene: TRBV3-1/TRBV3-2; d_gene: TRBD1; abundance: -; j_gene: TRBJ2-7; CDR3aa: CASSQVLTGSSEQYF; CDR3nt: TGTGCCAGCAGCCAAGTTTTGACAGGGAGCAGCGAGCAGTACTTC
v_gene: TRBV18; d_gene: TRBD1; abundance: -; j_gene: TRBJ2-7; CDR3aa: CASSPIVLDRIFHEQYF; CDR3nt: TGTGCCAGCTCACCAATAGTACTGGACAGGATCTTCCACGAGCAGTACTTC
v_gene: TRBV5-1; d_gene: TRBD2; abundance: -; j_gene: TRBJ2-1; CDR3aa: CASSPPGLSSYNEQFF; CDR3nt: TGCGCCAGCAGCCCTCCGGGACTAAGCTCCTACAATGAGCAGTTCTTC
v_gene: TRBV5-1; d_gene: -; abundance: -; j_gene: TRBJ2-2; CDR3aa: CASSLFRGGTGELFF; CDR3nt: TGCGCCAGCAGCTTGTTCAGGGGAGGGACCGGGGAGCTGTTTTTT
v_gene: TRBV6-5; d_gene: -; abundance: -; j_gene: TRBJ1-1; CDR3aa: CASRPGQSTEAFF; CDR3nt: TGTGCCAGCAGGCCAGGACAGTCTACTGAAGCTTTCTTT
v_gene: TRBV5-6; d_gene: TRBD1; abundance: -; j_gene: TRBJ1-3; CDR3aa: CASSGLDRGPGNTIYF; CDR3nt: TGTGCCAGCAGCGGATTGGACAGGGGGCCTGGAAACACCATATATTTT
v_gene: TRBV27; d_gene: -; abundance: -; j_gene: TRBJ2-7; CDR3aa: CASNRQYEQYF; CDR3nt: TGTGCCAGCAATCGACAGTACGAGCAGTACTTC
v_gene: TRBV5-5; d_gene: TRBD1; abundance: once; j_gene: TRBJ2-3; CDR3aa: CASSLVGQGRDTQYF; CDR3nt: TGTGCCAGCAGCTTGGTCGGACAGGGGAGAGATACGCAGTATTTT
v_gene: TRBV2; d_gene: -; abundance: -; j_gene: TRBJ2-7; CDR3aa: CASFYGTYEQYF; CDR3nt: TGTGCCAGCTTTTACGGCACCTACGAGCAGTACTTC
v_gene: TRBV29-1; d_gene: -; abundance: once; j_gene: TRBJ1-2; CDR3aa: CSVDADRYGYTF; CDR3nt: TGCAGCGTTGATGCAGATAGGTATGGCTACACCTTC
v_gene: TRBV24-1; d_gene: -; abundance: once; j_gene: TRBJ2-1; CDR3aa: CATSDRKQGFPTTSYNEQFF; CDR3nt: TGTGCCACCAGTGATCGAAAACAGGGATTTCCTACTACCTCCTACAATGAGCAGTTCTTC
v_gene: TRBV29-1; d_gene: -; abundance: -; j_gene: TRBJ2-3; CDR3aa: CSVVLPDTQYF; CDR3nt: TGCAGCGTTGTCCTGCCAGATACGCAGTATTTT
v_gene: TRBV5-6; d_gene: -; abundance: -; j_gene: TRBJ1-3; CDR3aa: CASSLWWGSGNTIYF; CDR3nt: TGTGCCAGCAGCTTATGGTGGGGCTCTGGAAACACCATATATTTT
v_gene: TRBV19; d_gene: -; abundance: -; j_gene: TRBJ2-1; CDR3aa: CASSRASYSSYNEQFF; CDR3nt: TGTGCCAGTAGTAGGGCTAGCTATAGCTCCTACAATGAGCAGTTCTTC
v_gene: TRBV28; d_gene: -; abundance: -; j_gene: TRBJ1-3; CDR3aa: CASSFHGPRGNTIYF; CDR3nt: TGTGCCAGCAGTTTCCACGGTCCAAGGGGAAACACCATATATTTT
v_gene: TRBV7-3; d_gene: -; abundance: -; j_gene: TRBJ2-3; CDR3aa: CASSFTGTRTDTQYF; CDR3nt: TGTGCCAGCAGCTTTACTGGGACTCGCACAGATACGCAGTATTTT
v_gene: TRBV6-2/TRBV6-3; d_gene: -; abundance: -; j_gene: TRBJ2-7; CDR3aa: CASSQRLGPYEQYF; CDR3nt: TGTGCCAGCAGTCAAAGACTAGGACCCTACGAGCAGTACTTC
v_gene: TRBV7-3; d_gene: -; abundance: -; j_gene: TRBJ2-5; CDR3aa: CASSFNSLETQYF; CDR3nt: TGTGCCAGCAGCTTCAATAGCTTGGAGACCCAGTACTTC
v_gene: TRBV5-6; d_gene: -; abundance: -; j_gene: TRBJ2-7; CDR3aa: CASSLFSANEQYF; CDR3nt: TGTGCCAGCAGCTTGTTTAGCGCAAACGAGCAGTACTTC
v_gene: TRBV5-6; d_gene: TRBD1; abundance: -; j_gene: TRBJ1-2; CDR3aa: CASSFQGTGVFYGYTF; CDR3nt: TGTGCCAGCAGCTTTCAAGGGACAGGGGTATTTTATGGCTACACCTTC